A single sample gave rise to the 24 T cell receptor beta chains below, sequenced in a study of blood T cell repertoires in COVID-19. Repertoires were generated with immunoSEQ multiplex PCR, while TCRdb's copy carries only in-frame clones and drops some. The data contain about 100,000 clones, 85% of them singletons. Sequenced: peripheral blood. The origin of the receptors is a man in his fifties with active or convalescent COVID-19.

The V and J genes are TRBV14 and TRBJ2-1; TRBD2 aligns across 9 bases. The CDR3 totals 15 residues. Germline lookup yields CDR1 SGHDN and CDR2 FVKESK. J gave up 5 bases and V 3 bases, and 5 bases lay outside the gene matches. CDR3 protein: CASSQVAGADNEQFF. The DNA for the CDR3 is TGTGCCAGCAGCCAGGTAGCGGGGGCAGACAATGAGCAGTTCTTC. Variable domain in full (rest from reference TRBV14 and TRBJ2-1): EAGVTQFPSHSVIEKGQTVTLRCDPISGHDNLYWYRRVMGKEIKFLLHFVKESKQDESGMPNNRFLAERTGGTYSTLKVQPAELEDSGVYFCASSQVAGADNEQFFGPGTRLTVL.

This clone was seen only once. The chain is built from TRBV2 and TRBJ1-5, with D possibly matching TRBD1 (5 bases). Trimming removed 4 bases from V and 1 base from J, with 14 bases in between. This CDR3 is 16 amino acids long. Germline CDR1 and CDR2: SNHLY and FYNNEI. The CDR3 nucleotides are TGTGCCAGCAGTGCGGAAGCACCAGGGAGCAATCAGCCCCAGCATTTT. Protein sequence: CASSAEAPGSNQPQHF.

The rearrangement uses TRBV6-5 and TRBJ2-2; maybe TRBD1 (6 bases). The CDR3 is 16 residues long. Germline V gives CDR1 MNHEY, CDR2 SVGAGI. The V end lost 0 bases, the J end lost 4 bases, and 12 bases lay between the germline ends. Here the CDR3 reads CASSYSTGRGTGELFF. The CDR3 nucleotides are TGTGCCAGCAGTTACTCTACGGGCAGGGGCACCGGGGAGCTGTTTTTT.

The rearrangement links TRBV25-1 to TRBJ1-1; D gene ambiguous. V was clipped by 1 base and J by 6 bases, with 9 bases between them. CDR1 and CDR2 (germline): MGHDK, SYGVNS. CDR3 length equals 13 residues. The CDR3 region has the DNA TGTGCCAGCAGTGAATCAGGCTCAGCTGAAGCTTTCTTT. As protein: CASSESGSAEAFF.

This clone was detected a few times. The chain employs TRBV29-1 and TRBJ1-1, with 11 bases identical to TRBD1. V shed 5 bases and J 3 bases; nucleotides not matched to a gene: 5. Germline assignment: CDR1 SQVTM and CDR2 ANQGSEA. The CDR3 sequence is 14 residues long. CDR3 loop: CSVLRDRGDTEAFF. CDR3 DNA: TGCAGCGTTTTAAGGGACAGGGGGGACACTGAAGCTTTCTTT.

The chain is built from TRBV2 and TRBJ1-1; D not resolved. The V and J ends lost 6 bases and 0 bases respectively, with 8 bases between them. Germline CDR1 and CDR2: SNHLY and FYNNEI. The CDR3 is 13 residues long. The CDR3 DNA reads TGTGCCAGCAGACGGGGTATGAACACTGAAGCTTTCTTT. Translating it yields CASRRGMNTEAFF.

The J gene is TRBJ2-1, the V gene TRBV10-1; unclear D gene. This CDR3 has 13 residues. V lost 4 bases and J 5 bases, leaving 9 bases between the germline ends. The germline gives CDR1 WNHNN, CDR2 SYGVQD (reference sequence). CDR3 DNA: TGCGCCAGCAGTGTGGCCCCAAACAATGAGCAGTTCTTC. Protein sequence: CASSVAPNNEQFF.

The chain couples TRBV9 to TRBJ2-6, with D perhaps matching TRBD2 (7 bases). The germline gives CDR1 SGDLS, CDR2 YYNGEE. The CDR3 runs 19 residues. Trimming removed 4 bases from V and 0 bases from J, with 20 bases in between. The CDR3, as DNA: TGTGCCAGCAGCCCAAGGGGGGGGTCGAGGTCCTCTGGGGCCAACGTCCTGACTTTC. Translation: CASSPRGGSRSSGANVLTF.

The chain joins TRBV27 to TRBJ1-4, with a tentative D call TRBD1 (6 bases). V was shortened by 2 bases and J by 4 bases, with 8 bases between the two germline ends. Germline V lookup: CDR1 MNHEY, CDR2 SMNVEV (reference sequence). The CDR3 loop spans 14 amino acids. CDR3: CASSLTGFNEKLFF. The CDR3 region has the DNA TGTGCCAGCAGTTTAACAGGGTTTAATGAAAAACTGTTTTTT.

The V and J genes are TRBV11-2 and TRBJ1-6; 7 bases agree with TRBD1. Trimming removed 5 bases from V and 0 bases from J; junction bases left unmatched: 7. From germline, CDR1 is SGHAT and CDR2 FQNNGV. The CDR3 loop spans 17 amino acids. The CDR3 is CASSPKTGSSYNSPLHF. The CDR3 bases are TGTGCCAGCAGCCCGAAGACAGGGAGCTCCTATAATTCACCCCTCCACTTT.

The chain couples TRBV6-6 to TRBJ1-2; 7 bases are a match to TRBD1. The V gene's germline CDR1 is MNHNY and CDR2 SVGAGI (reference sequence). The CDR3 totals 13 residues. J was trimmed by 4 bases and V by 6 bases; bases with no gene match: 5. CDR3 DNA sequence: TGTGCCAGCAGCCGGGGACAGCTCTATGGCTACACCTTC. This gives the protein CASSRGQLYGYTF.

The genes are TRBV11-2 and TRBJ1-1; D not resolved. CDR3 length: 15 amino acids. Trimming cost V 5 bases and J 5 bases, with 18 bases left between them. Germline assignment: CDR1 SGHAT and CDR2 FQNNGV. The CDR3 protein is CASSLPRSRGTEAFF. The DNA of the CDR3 is TGTGCCAGCAGCCTCCCCCGGTCCCGAGGGACTGAAGCTTTCTTT.

V gene TRBV19 combines with J gene TRBJ1-5; 8 positions match TRBD1. J was trimmed by 10 bases and V by 1 base; bases with no gene match: 3. The CDR3 contains 13 residues. The germline V gene encodes CDR1 LNHDA and CDR2 SQIVND (reference sequence). CDR3 in amino acids: CASSIGTGIPQHF. In DNA form, the CDR3 reads TGTGCCAGTAGTATAGGGACAGGGATACCCCAGCATTTT.

The rearrangement uses TRBV7-2 and TRBJ2-5; 9 nucleotides align to TRBD2. The germline CDR1 and CDR2 sequences are SGHTA and FQGNSA. The CDR3 has 15 residues. V lost 5 bases, J lost 2 bases, and 6 bases stayed unmatched. DNA for the CDR3: TGTGCCAGCAGCCTCCCCCTAGCGGGGCAAGAGACCCAGTACTTC. Encoded protein: CASSLPLAGQETQYF.

The DNA of the CDR3 is TGTGCCAGCAGTGCGAGGTACGGCTACACCTTC. Protein: CASSARYGYTF. The chain couples TRBV28 to TRBJ1-2, with unresolved D. Between the trimmed V and J ends, which lost 5 bases and 8 bases, there was a span of 9 bases. Germline CDR1 and CDR2: MDHEN and SYDVKM. The CDR3 spans 11 residues.

This chain uses TRBV5-6 with TRBJ1-5, with D perhaps TRBD1 (6 bases). Germline lookup yields CDR1 SGHDT and CDR2 YYEEEE. Trimming shortened V by 2 bases and J by 2 bases, and 17 bases separated the two germline ends. CDR3 length: 17 amino acids. The CDR3 DNA sequence: TGTGCCAGCAGCTTTATGCAGGGGAGTGTACGCAATCAGCCCCAGCATTTT. Translation: CASSFMQGSVRNQPQHF.

The rearrangement joins TRBV5-1 to TRBJ1-2; D gene ambiguous. V was cut by 4 bases and J by 4 bases, with 8 bases left in between. The length of the CDR3 is 12 residues. Per germline, CDR1 SGHRS and CDR2 YFSETQ. This CDR3 reads CASSTGVYGYTF. CDR3 coding DNA: TGCGCCAGCAGCACGGGAGTCTATGGCTACACCTTC.

The V call is TRBV6-5, the J call TRBJ1-1, with D possibly being TRBD1 (5 bases). V lost 0 bases and J 1 base, leaving 6 bases between the germline ends. Germline V lookup: CDR1 MNHEY, CDR2 SVGAGI. This CDR3 region has 14 residues. For the CDR3, the DNA is TGTGCCAGCAGTTACTCGGGGGGGAACACTGAAGCTTTCTTT. Protein sequence: CASSYSGGNTEAFF.

This sequence joins TRBV12-5 and TRBJ1-2; 7 bases are a match to TRBD1. CDR1 is LGHNT, CDR2 FRNRAP, per germline. This CDR3 spans 13 amino acids. With V trimmed by 7 bases and J by 2 bases, 4 bases remained unmatched. The CDR3 nucleotides are TGTGCTAGTGCCCCGACAGGGAACTATGGCTACACCTTC. It translates to CASAPTGNYGYTF.

The chain combines TRBV5-8 with TRBJ2-4; 12 nucleotides line up with TRBD2. CDR3 length: 17 residues. Germline V gene sequence: CDR1 SGHTS, CDR2 YDEGEE. V shed 2 bases and J 3 bases; nucleotides not matched to a gene: 6. CDR3 protein: CASSFLSSGRGKNIQYF. CDR3 DNA: TGTGCCAGCAGCTTCCTTTCTAGCGGGAGGGGCAAAAACATTCAGTACTTC.

The V and J genes are TRBV18 and TRBJ1-2, with a possible D match to TRBD1 (5 bases). The length of the CDR3 is 15 residues. The V end was cut by 0 bases, the J end by 4 bases, with 12 bases between. The germline V gene has CDR1 KGHSH and CDR2 LQKENI. DNA for the CDR3: TGTGCCAGCTCACCACCGACAGACAGCTTCTATGGCTACACCTTC. It encodes CASSPPTDSFYGYTF.

V and J are TRBV12-3 or TRBV12-4 and TRBJ1-1; perhaps TRBD1 as D (6 bases). The CDR3 runs 13 residues. V was clipped by 6 bases and J by 2 bases, with 10 bases between them. CDR3 coding DNA: TGTGCCAGCAGGTGGACAGCCAACACTGAAGCTTTCTTT. Its protein is CASRWTANTEAFF.

CDR3 bases: TGTGCCAGCAGTTTATTACAGGGTAGTGGCTACACCTTC. Its protein is CASSLLQGSGYTF. The chain couples TRBV28 to TRBJ1-2; the D gene is possibly TRBD1 (6 bases). Germline CDR1 and CDR2: MDHEN and SYDVKM. The CDR3 is 13 amino acids. V dropped 1 base and J dropped 7 bases, with 10 bases sitting between them.

The chain recombines TRBV28 with TRBJ1-4; D is unresolved. The ends were cut back, 4 bases at V and 15 bases at J, with 15 bases in the middle. This CDR3 has 12 residues. Germline V lookup: CDR1 MDHEN, CDR2 SYDVKM. CDR3 sequence: CASSSPSRRVFF. The CDR3 bases are TGTGCCAGCAGTTCACCGTCCCGGAGGGTGTTTTTT. Drawing the rest from reference TRBV28 and TRBJ1-4, the complete variable domain is DVKVTQSSRYLVKRTGEKVFLECVQDMDHENMFWYRQDPGLGLRLIYFSYDVKMKEKGDIPEGYSVSREKKERFSLILESASTNQTSMYLCASSSPSRRVFFGSGTQLSVL.